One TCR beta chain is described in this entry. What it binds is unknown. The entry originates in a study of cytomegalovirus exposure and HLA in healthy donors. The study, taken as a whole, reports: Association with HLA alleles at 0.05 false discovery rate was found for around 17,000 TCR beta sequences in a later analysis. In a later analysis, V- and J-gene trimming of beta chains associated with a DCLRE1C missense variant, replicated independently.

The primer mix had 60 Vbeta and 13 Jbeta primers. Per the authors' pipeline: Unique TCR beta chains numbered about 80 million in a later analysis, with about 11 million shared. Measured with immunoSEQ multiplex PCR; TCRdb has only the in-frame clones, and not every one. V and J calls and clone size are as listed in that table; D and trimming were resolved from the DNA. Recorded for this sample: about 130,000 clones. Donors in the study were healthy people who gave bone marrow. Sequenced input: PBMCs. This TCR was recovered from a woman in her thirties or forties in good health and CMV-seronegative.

The CDR3, as DNA: TGTGCCAGCAGAGCCGGGACAGGGGCTTACGAGCAGTACTTC. Residues: CASRAGTGAYEQYF. The chain uses TRBV6-5 and TRBJ2-7, with TRBD1 matching over 10 bases. This CDR3 is built from 14 residues. With V trimmed by 6 bases and J by 4 bases, 6 bases remained unmatched. The germline V gene encodes CDR1 MNHEY and CDR2 SVGAGI.